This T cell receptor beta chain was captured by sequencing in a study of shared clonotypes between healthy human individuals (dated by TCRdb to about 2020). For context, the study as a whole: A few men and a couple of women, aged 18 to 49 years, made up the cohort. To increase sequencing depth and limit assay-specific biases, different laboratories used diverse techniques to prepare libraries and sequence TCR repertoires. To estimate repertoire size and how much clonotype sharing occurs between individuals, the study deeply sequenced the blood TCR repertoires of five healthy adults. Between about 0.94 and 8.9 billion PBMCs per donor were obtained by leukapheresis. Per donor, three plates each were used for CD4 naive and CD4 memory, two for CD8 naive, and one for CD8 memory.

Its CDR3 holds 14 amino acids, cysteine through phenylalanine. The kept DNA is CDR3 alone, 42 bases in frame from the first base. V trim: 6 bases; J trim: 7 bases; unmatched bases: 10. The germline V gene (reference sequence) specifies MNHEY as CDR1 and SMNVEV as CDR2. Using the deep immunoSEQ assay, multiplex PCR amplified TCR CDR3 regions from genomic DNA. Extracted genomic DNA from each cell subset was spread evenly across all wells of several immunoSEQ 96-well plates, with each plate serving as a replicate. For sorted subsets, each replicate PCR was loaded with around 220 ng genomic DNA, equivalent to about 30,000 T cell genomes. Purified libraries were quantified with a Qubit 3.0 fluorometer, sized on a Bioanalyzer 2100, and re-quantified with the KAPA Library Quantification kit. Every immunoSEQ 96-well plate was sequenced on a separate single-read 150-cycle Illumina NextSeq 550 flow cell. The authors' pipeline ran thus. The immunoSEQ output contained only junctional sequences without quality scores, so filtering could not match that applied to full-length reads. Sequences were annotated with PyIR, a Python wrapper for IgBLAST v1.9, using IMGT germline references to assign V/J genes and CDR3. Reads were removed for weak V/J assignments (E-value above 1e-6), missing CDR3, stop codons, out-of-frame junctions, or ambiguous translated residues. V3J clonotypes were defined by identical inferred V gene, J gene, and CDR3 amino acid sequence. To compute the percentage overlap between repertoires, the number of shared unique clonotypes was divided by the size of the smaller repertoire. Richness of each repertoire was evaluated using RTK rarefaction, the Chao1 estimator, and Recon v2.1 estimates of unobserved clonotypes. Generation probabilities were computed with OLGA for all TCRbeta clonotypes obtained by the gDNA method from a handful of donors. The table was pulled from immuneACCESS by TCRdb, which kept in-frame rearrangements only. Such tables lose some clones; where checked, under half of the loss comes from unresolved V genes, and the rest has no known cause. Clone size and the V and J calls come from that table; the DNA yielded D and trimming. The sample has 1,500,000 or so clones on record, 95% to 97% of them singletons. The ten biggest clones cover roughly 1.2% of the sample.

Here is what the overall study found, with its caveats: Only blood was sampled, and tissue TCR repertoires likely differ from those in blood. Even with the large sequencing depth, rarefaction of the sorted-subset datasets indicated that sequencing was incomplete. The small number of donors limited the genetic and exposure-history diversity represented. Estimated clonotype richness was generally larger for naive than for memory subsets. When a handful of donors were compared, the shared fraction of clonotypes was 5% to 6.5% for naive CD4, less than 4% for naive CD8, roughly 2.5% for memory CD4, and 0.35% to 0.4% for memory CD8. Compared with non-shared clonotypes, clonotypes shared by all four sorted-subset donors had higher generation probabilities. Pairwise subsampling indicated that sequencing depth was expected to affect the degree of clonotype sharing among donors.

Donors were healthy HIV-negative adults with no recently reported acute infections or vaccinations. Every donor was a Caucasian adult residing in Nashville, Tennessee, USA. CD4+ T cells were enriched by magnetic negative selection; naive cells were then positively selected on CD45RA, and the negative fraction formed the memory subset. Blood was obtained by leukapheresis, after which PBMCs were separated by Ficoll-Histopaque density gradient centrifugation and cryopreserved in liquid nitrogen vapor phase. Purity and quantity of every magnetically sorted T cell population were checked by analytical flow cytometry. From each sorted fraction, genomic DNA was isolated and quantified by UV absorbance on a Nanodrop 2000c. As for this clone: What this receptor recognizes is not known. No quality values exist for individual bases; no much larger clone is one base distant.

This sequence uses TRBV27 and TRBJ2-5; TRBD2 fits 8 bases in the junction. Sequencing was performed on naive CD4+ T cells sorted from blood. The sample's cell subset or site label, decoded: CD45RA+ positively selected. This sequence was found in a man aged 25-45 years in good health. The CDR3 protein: CASRVTSVQGTQYF. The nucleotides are TGTGCCAGCAGAGTGACTAGCGTTCAGGGGACCCAGTACTTC.